This T cell receptor (beta chain) came from a study of early stage breast cancer tumors (TCRdb year 2017). Background for the entire study: Of the 15 to 20 invasive breast tumors, roughly 13 were found to be estrogen receptor-positive, progesterone receptor-positive and HER2-negative. Of the approximately twelve ER+/PR+/HER2- tumors, eight were classified as invasive ductal carcinomas and four as invasive lobular carcinomas. A read coverage of roughly 10-fold per sample was achieved on average. Across all samples, some 2.8 million templates representing approximately 1.2 million unique clonotypes were detected.

What the research found in general, with its limitations: About 2.5-fold higher T cell density and higher clonality were observed in tumors than in adjacent normal breast tissue. Chain pairing and functional markers such as CD4, CD8 and FOXP3 were not captured by bulk genomic DNA sequencing of unsorted cells. Repertoires from blood and normal breast were more alike than repertoires from blood and tumor, and in about 90% of the 16 patients, comparing each tissue with blood separated tumor from normal. Because the cohort was small, a breakdown by tumor subtype could not be done. Enriched TCRB sequences shared across patients were found to be mostly commonly generated sequences that were unlikely to play an important role in the tumor microenvironment.

Every sample was amplified as two independent genomic DNA replicates, using approximately 550 ng for blood and about 1.6 ug for tumor or normal breast. Following the manufacturer's instructions, the ImmunoSeq Intro kit was used to carry out TCRB sequencing on genomic DNA. Multiplex PCR was run for 30 to 40 cycles using proprietary primers and spike-in control sequences for absolute quantification. Single-end 150-bp reads were used to sequence an 87-bp fragment spanning the CDR3 and the flanking V and J genes. Each lane of an Illumina MiSeq running version 3.0 chemistry carried seven multiplexed samples, with two replicates apiece. In the original analysis: Raw data were processed with the vendor's proprietary pipeline, and both replicates were merged into a single result per sample. Clonotypes were defined as productive rearrangements sharing the V-gene family, CDR3 amino acid sequence and J-gene segment. Clonality was computed as 1 minus the normalized Shannon entropy (Pielou evenness) of TCRB abundances. To estimate T cell density, the total number of templates was divided by the input cell count, which was inferred from how much DNA went in. Recon, run with its default parameters, was used to estimate overall repertoire diversity and clonality. A clonotype was considered tumor-enriched if its abundance in tumor exceeded 0.1% and was at least 32-fold higher than its abundance in normal breast. Held by TCRdb, this immuneACCESS table contains in-frame sequences only and omits some clones. Under half of the omission traces to an unresolved V gene where checked; the cause of the rest is unknown. V and J calls and clone size are copied from that table; D and trimming were computed from the DNA. The sample table lists tens of thousands of clones, almost 75% of them with a count of one. The ten largest make up around 9.1% of the sample.

Trimming takes 6 bases from V and 3 bases from J, and the germline ends sit 21 bases apart. The germline V gene yields SNHLY for CDR1 and FYNNEI for CDR2. The CDR3 has 16 amino acids, counting the end cysteine and phenylalanine. Only CDR3 DNA is held: 48 bases, read in frame from base 1. About 19-50 mg of tumor tissue was diced and typically yielded more than 3 ug of DNA. The study profiled bulk TCR beta-chain repertoires in matched peripheral blood, tumor and adjacent normal breast tissue taken from fewer than 20 patients with early-stage breast cancer. Once resection was done, tumor tissue identified by eye was cut out and put into prechilled RNAlater. Tumor tissue (roughly 18-55 mg) was diced and homogenized in RLTplus buffer with beta-mercaptoethanol and antifoaming agent using a TissueLyser II. The Qiagen AllPrep DNA/RNA Mini kit was used for genomic DNA extraction. With regard to this clone: Its antigen has not been determined. No much larger clone exists at a distance of one base, and base qualities are not known.

This clonotype was sampled from a person younger than 45 with breast cancer. Sequenced sample: breast tumor tissue. The rearranged segments are TRBV2 and TRBJ2-7; the D gene cannot be named for sure. The DNA sequence reads TGTGCCAGCAGCCTTAGGACCGGCCAGTCATTCTACGAGCAGTACTTC. Translated, this is CASSLRTGQSFYEQYF.